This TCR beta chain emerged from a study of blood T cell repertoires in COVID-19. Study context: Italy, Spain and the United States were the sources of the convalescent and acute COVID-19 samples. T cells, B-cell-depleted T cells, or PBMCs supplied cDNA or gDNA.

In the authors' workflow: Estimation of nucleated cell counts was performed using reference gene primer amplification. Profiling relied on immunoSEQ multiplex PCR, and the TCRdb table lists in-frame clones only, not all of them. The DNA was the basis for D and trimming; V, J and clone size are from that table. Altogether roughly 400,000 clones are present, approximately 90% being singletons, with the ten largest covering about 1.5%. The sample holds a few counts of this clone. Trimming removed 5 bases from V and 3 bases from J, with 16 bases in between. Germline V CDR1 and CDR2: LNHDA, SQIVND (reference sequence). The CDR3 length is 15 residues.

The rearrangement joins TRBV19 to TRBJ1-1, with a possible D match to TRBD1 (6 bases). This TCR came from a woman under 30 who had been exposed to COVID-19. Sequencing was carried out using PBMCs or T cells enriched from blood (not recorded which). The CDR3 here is CASSFHQQGHTEAFF. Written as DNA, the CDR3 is TGTGCCAGTAGTTTCCATCAACAGGGTCACACTGAAGCTTTCTTT.